Described below is a single T cell receptor (beta chain) sequence and its context. Its antigen remains unknown. Primed by a sample-barcoded 5' primer and a J-beta primer mix, a second PCR proceeded for 7 to 11 cycles. Each TCR beta cDNA got a 12-nucleotide random molecular identifier. TCRdb analysed the 5' RACE reads with MiXCR anew, one entry per CDR3 protein. The sample consists of under 1,000,000 distinct CDR3 sequences, about 34% of them appearing once. Losses at the gene ends were 3 bases for V and 7 bases for J; bases not matched to a gene: 15. CDR1 and CDR2 (germline): MGHRA, YSYEKL. The CDR3 loop spans 17 amino acids. Caucasian individuals from Russia who were healthy and aged roughly 6 to 100 acted as donors. This specimen comes from a study of blood T cells in healthy people across ages. Study-wide points: Across the age range, TCR beta diversity per million T cells fell in a roughly linear way. Unsorted PBMCs prevented conclusive naive versus antigen-experienced comparison.

The J gene is TRBJ2-1, the V gene TRBV4-1; 7 positions match TRBD2. The receptor was derived from a man younger than 30 in good health. The sample comprised blood. CDR3 region: CASSQMGGAGFGNEQFF. Written as DNA, the CDR3 is TGCGCCAGCAGCCAGATGGGGGGAGCGGGGTTCGGGAATGAGCAGTTCTTC.